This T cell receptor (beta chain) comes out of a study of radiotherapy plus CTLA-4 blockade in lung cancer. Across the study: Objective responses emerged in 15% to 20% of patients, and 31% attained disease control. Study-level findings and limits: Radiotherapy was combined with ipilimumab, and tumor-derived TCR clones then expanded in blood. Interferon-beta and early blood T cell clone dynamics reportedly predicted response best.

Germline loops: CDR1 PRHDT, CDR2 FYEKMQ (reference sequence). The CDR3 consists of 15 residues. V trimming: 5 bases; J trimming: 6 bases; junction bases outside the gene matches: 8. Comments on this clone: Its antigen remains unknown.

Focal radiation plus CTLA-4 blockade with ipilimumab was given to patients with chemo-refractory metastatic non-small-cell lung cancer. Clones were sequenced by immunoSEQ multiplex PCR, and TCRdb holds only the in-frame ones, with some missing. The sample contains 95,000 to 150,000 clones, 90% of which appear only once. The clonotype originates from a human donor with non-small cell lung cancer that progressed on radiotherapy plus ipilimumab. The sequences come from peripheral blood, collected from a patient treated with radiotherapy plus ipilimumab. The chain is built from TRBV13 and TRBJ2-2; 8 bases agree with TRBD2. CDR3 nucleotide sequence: TGTGCCAGCAGCCATTTGGCTAGCGGGTCCGGGGAGCTGTTTTTT. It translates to CASSHLASGSGELFF.